This paragraph reports one T cell receptor (beta chain). Antigen specificity is unknown. The data belong to a study of a mutant IDH1 vaccine in newly diagnosed glioma. Study in general: Vaccine administration was initiated 4-6 weeks following radiotherapy alone, or with temozolomide cycles. Prior therapy was radiotherapy, temozolomide, or both; most received both.

Time point described: week 35, safety follow-up. Each vaccine dose was 300 ug of mutant IDH1 20-mer peptide, with topical imiquimod. General study findings and limits: Pseudoprogression seemingly bore no relation to changes in top peripheral T cell clonotypes. There were vaccine-induced immune responses in just over 90% of the patients.

The CDR3 has 15 residues. Looked up from germline, CDR1 is SGDLS and CDR2 is YYNGEE. Trimming cost V 2 bases and J 0 bases, with 6 bases left between them. TCRdb's copy holds only in-frame clones and misses some; the assay was immunoSEQ multiplex PCR. In the table there are about 54,000 clones, 85% to 90% of which are singletons. Sequences were derived from PBMCs, sampled from a glioma patient whose treatment included an IDH1 peptide vaccine. This chain joins TRBV9 and TRBJ2-6; D remains ambiguous. This clonotype was obtained from a man in his forties with glioma. The CDR3, as DNA: TGTGCCAGCAGCGTCGAGTACTCTGGGGCCAACGTCCTGACTTTC. Its translation: CASSVEYSGANVLTF.